Each of the 3 T cell receptor beta chains below was sequenced from the same sample in a study of blood T cells in healthy people across ages. Then a second PCR, running roughly 7 to 11 cycles, was carried out with a sample-barcoded 5' primer and a J-beta primer mix. TCRdb independently ran MiXCR on the 5' RACE reads; one entry per CDR3 protein. The sample has fewer than 900,000 distinct CDR3 sequences, more than 40% seen once; the top ten hold about 20%. What was sequenced was blood. The receptors were sampled from an older woman in good health.

This clonotype was seen a few times. The V gene is TRBV7-2, the J gene TRBJ2-7, with D possibly TRBD1 on 5 matching bases. Trimming took off 5 bases at V and 2 bases at J, with 13 bases between the two ends. In germline, CDR1 is SGHTA, CDR2 FQGNSA. The CDR3 is 14 residues long. CDR3 DNA: TGTGCCAGCAGCAACCCATACAGGACCTACGAGCAGTACTTC. Its translation is CASSNPYRTYEQYF.

This clonotype was seen a handful of times. The chain couples TRBV14 to TRBJ1-2, with 7 bases matching TRBD1. CDR1 is SGHDN, CDR2 FVKESK, per germline. The CDR3 totals 17 residues. The V and J ends lost 1 base and 2 bases, in that order; junction bases with no gene match: 10. CDR3 amino acids: CASSQGPRGQPNYGYTF. CDR3 coding DNA: TGTGCCAGCAGCCAAGGCCCCCGGGGACAGCCAAACTATGGCTACACCTTC.

The rearrangement uses TRBV2 and TRBJ1-4; D possibly corresponds to TRBD1 (6 bases). This CDR3 is 16 amino acids long. Germline CDR1 is SNHLY and CDR2 is FYNNEI. Trimming removed 5 bases at V and 6 bases at J, with 19 bases between. CDR3 DNA sequence: TGTGCCAGCAGTTTAGACAGGCTAGCCAAGGATGAAAAACTGTTTTTT. Translating it yields CASSLDRLAKDEKLFF.